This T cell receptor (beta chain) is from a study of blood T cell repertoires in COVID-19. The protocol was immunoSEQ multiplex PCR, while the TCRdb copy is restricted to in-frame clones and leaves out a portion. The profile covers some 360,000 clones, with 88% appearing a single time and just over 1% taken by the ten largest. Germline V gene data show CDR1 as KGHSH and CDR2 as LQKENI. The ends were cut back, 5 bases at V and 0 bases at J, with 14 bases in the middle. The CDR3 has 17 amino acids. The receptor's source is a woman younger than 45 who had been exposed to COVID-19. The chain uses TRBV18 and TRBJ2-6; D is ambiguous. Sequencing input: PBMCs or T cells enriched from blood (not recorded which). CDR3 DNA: TGTGCCAGCTCAATTCCGTCGCAGCGCTCTGGGGCCAACGTCCTGACTTTC. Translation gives CASSIPSQRSGANVLTF.